The following is a T cell receptor (beta chain) sequence with its context. Its antigen is unknown. The libraries of TRB cDNA were constructed through 5' RACE using UMI labels. TCRdb reprocessed the 5' RACE reads and stores each CDR3 protein as one record, lacking DNA. This sample carries some 120,000 distinct CDR3 sequences, with 0.5% to 0.6% going to the ten biggest clones. This sample was taken from a study of CXCR3-negative and CXCR3-positive naive CD8 T cells. Every CD8+ T cell subset underwent triplicate sorting at 250,000 to 300,000 cells apiece. CD45RO-CCR7+CD27+CD95- was the phenotype of naive CD8+ T cells. Study-wide results and limits: Hydrophobicity was higher for TRB CDR3s found in CXCR3-positive naive cells than in CXCR3-negative naive cells.

The sequenced material came from naive CXCR3+ CD8+ T cells from blood. Regarding subset: CD45RO-CCR7+CD27+CD95- naive CD8+ T cells expressing CXCR3 (TNR3+). The TCR sequence derives from a human donor in good health. Some clones in this sample may be carry-over from other donors' samples.

The CDR3 is CSVAQGSGELFF. The V gene is TRBV29-1, the J gene TRBJ2-2; the TCRdb call, TRBD1, lacks DNA for checking. The CDR3 covers 12 residues. CDR1 is SQVTM and CDR2 is ANQGSEA in the germline V gene.